The 9 T cell receptor beta chains listed next were all sequenced from one sample in a study of human T cells and chemical hapten exposure. TCRdb called the RACE reads again in MiXCR, with one record for every CDR3 protein. In the table there are roughly 56,000 distinct CDR3 sequences, about 9.6% of which are singletons. Time point here: pre-sensitization, week 0. Treatment: therapeutic diphenylcyclopropenone sensitization with weekly scalp DPC. Someone pulled total RNA out of unfractionated whole blood. Sequenced material: whole blood, taken in connection with sensitization to the hapten diphenylcyclopropenone (DPC). Receptors originate from a woman in her 30s with alopecia areata. Some clones in this sample may be carry-over from other donors' samples.

This clonotype came up a few times. The CDR3 loop reads CASSRLAGPEDTQYF. The CDR3 bases are TGCGCCAGCAGCAGACTAGCGGGGCCCGAAGATACGCAGTATTTT. The J gene is TRBJ2-3, the V gene TRBV5-1; 11 nucleotides agree with TRBD2. The J segment lost 5 bases and the V segment lost 4 bases, leaving 6 bases of the junction unmatched. Germline CDR1 and CDR2: SGHRS and YFSETQ. This CDR3 spans 15 amino acids.

This clonotype was counted at least ten times. The gene calls are TRBV20-1 and TRBJ1-2; unclear D gene. Germline V gives CDR1 DFQATT, CDR2 SNEGSKA (reference sequence). V lost 3 bases, J lost 3 bases, and 2 bases lay in between. The CDR3 runs 10 residues. CDR3 residues: CSASYYGYTF. The CDR3 DNA sequence: TGCAGTGCTAGTTACTATGGCTACACCTTC.

This clonotype has just a few counts. The V gene is TRBV11-1, the J gene TRBJ2-2; D is uncertain. The CDR3 has 12 residues. Germline loops: CDR1 SGHAT, CDR2 FQDESV (reference sequence). Trimming took off 1 base at V and 13 bases at J, with 10 bases between the two ends. CDR3 bases: TGTGCCAGCAGCTTAGTAACCGGAGTGCTGTTTTTT. This translates into CASSLVTGVLFF.

This clonotype was counted only a few times. The chain employs TRBV2 and TRBJ1-1; D is unresolved. The germline V gene encodes CDR1 SNHLY and CDR2 FYNNEI. The V and J ends lost 4 bases and 1 base respectively, with 7 bases between them. The CDR3 is made up of 13 amino acids. The CDR3 loop reads CASSGERNTEAFF. The CDR3 DNA reads TGTGCCAGCAGTGGAGAAAGGAACACTGAAGCTTTCTTT.

This clonotype has a handful of counts. The chain links TRBV28 to TRBJ2-3, with TRBD2 identical over 7 bases. There are 15 residues in the CDR3. With 7 bases clipped from V and 3 bases from J, the junction kept 10 bases outside the gene matches. CDR1 and CDR2 from the germline V gene are MDHEN and SYDVKM. The CDR3 sequence: CASTPWGGETDTQYF. CDR3 bases: TGTGCCAGCACCCCTTGGGGGGGGGAAACAGATACGCAGTATTTT.

This chain connects TRBV18 to TRBJ2-1; D unresolved. Germline values: CDR1 KGHSH, CDR2 LQKENI. CDR3 length: 14 residues. Trimming cost V 2 bases and J 8 bases, with 13 bases left between them. The CDR3 here is CASSPTNRGDEQFF. The CDR3 bases are TGTGCCAGCTCACCAACTAATAGAGGCGATGAGCAGTTCTTC.

CDR3 loop: CASQLGTSYGYTF. The CDR3 region has the DNA TGTGCCAGCCAATTGGGGACCTCCTATGGCTACACCTTC. The J gene is TRBJ1-2, the V gene TRBV19; D is possibly TRBD1 (5 bases). Trimming removed 9 bases at V and 4 bases at J, with 15 bases between. Germline V gene lookup returns CDR1 LNHDA and CDR2 SQIVND (reference sequence). This CDR3 region has 13 residues.

Only a few counts were recorded for this clonotype. This chain uses TRBV6-6 with TRBJ1-5; D call uncertain. CDR3 length: 16 amino acids. Trimming pared 6 bases from V and 4 bases from J, leaving 19 bases between. Germline V gene data show CDR1 as MNHNY and CDR2 as SVGAGI (reference sequence). CDR3 DNA sequence: TGTGCCAGCAGCATTGCCTCCGAGGGAGCAAATCAGCCCCAGCATTTT. It is translated as CASSIASEGANQPQHF.

This clonotype was picked up a small number of times. This chain connects TRBV3-1 to TRBJ2-7; a possible D gene is TRBD1 (5 bases). The CDR3 extends over 11 amino acids. Looked up from germline, CDR1 is LGHDT and CDR2 is YNNKEL (reference sequence). V was trimmed by 4 bases and J by 7 bases, leaving 8 bases between them. The CDR3 loop is CASSLKGEQYF. For the CDR3, the DNA is TGTGCCAGCAGCCTGAAGGGGGAGCAGTACTTC.